Below, 20 T cell receptor beta chains from the same sample are listed, as sequenced in a study of blood T cell repertoires in COVID-19. Clones were read by immunoSEQ multiplex PCR, and TCRdb kept only the in-frame ones, dropping some. The sample has about 270,000 clones, over 75% seen once. Sequencing used PBMCs or T cells enriched from blood (not recorded which). All receptors come from a woman between 18 and 29 years old who had recovered from COVID-19.

The chain carries TRBV5-1 and TRBJ1-2; 7 positions agree with TRBD1. The CDR3 extends over 16 amino acids. After removal of 4 bases from V and 6 bases from J, the junction contained 15 bases not matched to a gene. Germline V gene lookup returns CDR1 SGHRS and CDR2 YFSETQ. The CDR3 nucleotides read TGCGCCAGCAGCCCGGACGTTATACGGGACAGCCATGGCTACACCTTC. It specifies CASSPDVIRDSHGYTF.

J is TRBJ1-2 and V is TRBV6-6, with D maybe TRBD1 (5 bases). Germline lookup yields CDR1 MNHNY and CDR2 SVGAGI (reference sequence). The CDR3 is 14 residues long. Trimming pared 5 bases from V and 4 bases from J, leaving 14 bases between. The CDR3, as DNA: TGTGCCAGCAGTCCCGACAGAACTCCCTATGGCTACACCTTC. Amino acids: CASSPDRTPYGYTF.

The chain combines TRBV6-5 with TRBJ1-6; 7 nucleotides agree with TRBD1. V dropped 7 bases and J dropped 5; count of bases not matched to a gene: 8. Germline CDR1 MNHEY, CDR2 SVGAGI. The CDR3 totals 15 residues. The CDR3 DNA reads TGTGCCAGCACTTTGTACGGGACAGATAATTCACCCCTCCACTTT. This codes for CASTLYGTDNSPLHF.

The genes are TRBV14 and TRBJ2-1, with a possible D match to TRBD2 (6 bases). There are 17 residues in the CDR3. CDR1 is SGHDN, CDR2 FVKESK, per germline. V lost 0 bases and J 6 bases, leaving 18 bases between the germline ends. CDR3 loop: CASSQDTGRGGVNEQFF. CDR3 nucleotides: TGTGCCAGCAGCCAAGATACGGGAAGAGGCGGGGTCAATGAGCAGTTCTTC.

The chain combines TRBV5-1 with TRBJ1-3, with 10 nucleotides matching TRBD1. V was pared by 0 bases and J by 4 bases, with 4 bases of the junction left unmatched. The CDR3 has 16 residues. Germline lookup yields CDR1 SGHRS and CDR2 YFSETQ. The CDR3 sequence is CASSLADRGLGNTIYF. The CDR3 DNA is TGCGCCAGCAGCTTGGCCGACAGGGGGCTCGGAAACACCATATATTTT.

The chain carries TRBV7-9 and TRBJ1-1; a possible D gene is TRBD1 (5 bases). Trimming removed 2 bases from V and 0 bases from J, with 7 bases in between. The CDR3 length is 14 residues. CDR1 is SEHNR, CDR2 FQNEAQ, per germline (reference sequence). The CDR3: CASSLRQMNTEAFF. In DNA, the CDR3 is TGTGCCAGCAGCTTAAGACAGATGAACACTGAAGCTTTCTTT.

The chain combines TRBV6-5 with TRBJ2-1; 9 bases are a match to TRBD2. Trimming removed 3 bases from V and 7 bases from J; junction bases left unmatched: 4. Germline CDR1 MNHEY, CDR2 SVGAGI. The CDR3 consists of 14 residues. The CDR3 coding sequence is TGTGCCAGCAGTTATATAGCGGGGGAGAATGAGCAGTTCTTC. Residues: CASSYIAGENEQFF.

This rearrangement joins TRBV28 to TRBJ1-1, with 9 bases lining up with TRBD1. The V segment lost 4 bases and the J segment 2 bases; nucleotides outside the gene matches: 8. The CDR3 totals 16 residues. Looked up from germline, CDR1 is MDHEN and CDR2 is SYDVKM. The CDR3 loop reads CASSSLGQGKNTEAFF. The CDR3 region has the DNA TGTGCCAGCAGTTCCTTAGGACAGGGGAAAAACACTGAAGCTTTCTTT.

The chain combines TRBV19 with TRBJ1-4; D unclear. Trimming cost V 10 bases and J 11 bases, with 5 bases left between them. The germline gives CDR1 LNHDA, CDR2 SQIVND (reference sequence). This CDR3 is built from 8 residues. The CDR3: CATVKLFF. As DNA, the CDR3 is TGTGCCACGGTCAAACTGTTTTTT.

In this sample, this clone turned up a few times. The V gene is TRBV3-1 (or the pseudogene TRBV3-2), the J gene TRBJ1-2; tentatively, D is TRBD1 (5 bases). The germline V gene encodes CDR1 LGHDT and CDR2 YNNKEL (reference sequence). Trimming cost V 5 bases and J 8 bases, with 15 bases left between them. The CDR3 consists of 13 residues. This chain's CDR3 is CASSSGAGSGYTF. The CDR3 DNA reads as TGTGCCAGCAGCTCTGGGGCAGGATCAGGCTACACCTTC.

This CDR3 reads CASSASSGGAEETQYF. Here the CDR3 DNA reads TGTGCCAGCAGCGCCTCTAGCGGGGGGGCGGAAGAGACCCAGTACTTC. The chain employs TRBV11-2 and TRBJ2-5; the match to TRBD2 covers 12 bases. The CDR3 spans 16 residues. V dropped 5 bases and J dropped 3; count of bases not matched to a gene: 7. Germline lookup yields CDR1 SGHAT and CDR2 FQNNGV. Together with reference TRBV11-2 and TRBJ2-5, the CDR3 gives the full variable domain: EAGVAQSPRYKIIEKRQSVAFWCNPISGHATLYWYQQILGQGPKLLIQFQNNGVVDDSQLPKDRFSAERLKGVDSTLKIQPAKLEDSAVYLCASSASSGGAEETQYFGPGTRLLVL.

The rearrangement joins TRBV15 to TRBJ2-7, with a possible D match to TRBD1 (5 bases). V lost 5 bases to trimming and J lost 0 bases, with 11 bases between them. From germline, CDR1 is LNHNV and CDR2 YYDKDF (reference sequence). The CDR3 runs 14 residues. The CDR3 bases are TGTGCCACCAGCCCGGACACCTACTCCTACGAGCAGTACTTC. Translated, it gives CATSPDTYSYEQYF.

V is TRBV4-2 and J is TRBJ2-5; TRBD2 agrees at 15 bases. Germline CDR1 reads LGHNA; CDR2 reads YNFKEQ. The CDR3 contains 16 residues. J gave up 5 bases and V 4 bases, and 5 bases lay outside the gene matches. CDR3 loop: CASSPGTSGGKETQYF. The DNA for the CDR3 is TGTGCCAGCAGCCCAGGGACTAGCGGGGGGAAGGAGACCCAGTACTTC.

The chain is built from TRBV5-1 and TRBJ2-5, with 8 bases aligning to TRBD2. This CDR3 is built from 18 residues. Germline V gene data show CDR1 as SGHRS and CDR2 as YFSETQ. After removal of 0 bases from V and 2 bases from J, the junction contained 12 bases not matched to a gene. The CDR3 nucleotides read TGCGCCAGCAGCTTGGCCGCTATAGGCGGGGGGTTTCAAGAGACCCAGTACTTC. It is translated as CASSLAAIGGGFQETQYF.

This clone was found a few times. The chain employs TRBV3-1 (or the pseudogene TRBV3-2) and TRBJ1-4; 11 bases align to TRBD1. The ends lost 1 base at V and 4 bases at J; junction bases unmatched: 8. The CDR3 contains 18 residues. Germline V gene lookup returns CDR1 LGHDT and CDR2 YNNKEL (reference sequence). The DNA for the CDR3 is TGTGCCAGCAGCCAAGTCTTTCGGACAGGGGGCCTTAATGAAAAACTGTTTTTT. Protein sequence: CASSQVFRTGGLNEKLFF.

The J gene is TRBJ2-5, the V gene TRBV5-4, with 7 bases that match TRBD1. The ends lost 4 bases at V and 4 bases at J; junction bases unmatched: 10. Germline CDR1 and CDR2: SGHNT and YYREEE (reference sequence). The CDR3 length is 15 residues. This CDR3 is CASSPTGAFGETQYF. CDR3 DNA sequence: TGTGCCAGCAGCCCTACAGGGGCGTTCGGAGAGACCCAGTACTTC.

This chain uses TRBV2 with TRBJ1-1; D is perhaps TRBD1 (5 bases). V lost 6 bases and J 2 bases, leaving 13 bases between the germline ends. CDR3 length equals 14 residues. CDR1 and CDR2 from the germline V gene are SNHLY and FYNNEI. The CDR3 here is CASRRWGSNTEAFF. CDR3 in DNA: TGTGCCAGCAGGCGGTGGGGCAGCAACACTGAAGCTTTCTTT.

The chain employs TRBV7-9 and TRBJ1-1; D uncertain. This CDR3 comprises 12 residues. In germline, CDR1 is SEHNR, CDR2 FQNEAQ (reference sequence). V was cut by 8 bases and J by 3 bases, with 10 bases left in between. The CDR3 protein is CASLGVDTEAFF. The DNA of the CDR3 is TGTGCCAGCCTCGGGGTAGACACTGAAGCTTTCTTT.

The V gene is TRBV6-5, the J gene TRBJ2-3, with TRBD2 matching 7 bases. The germline gives CDR1 MNHEY, CDR2 SVGAGI. The CDR3 runs to 13 residues. J was trimmed by 0 bases and V by 6 bases; bases with no gene match: 0. The CDR3 reads CASRGGSTDTQYF. The CDR3 nucleotides are TGTGCCAGCAGGGGGGGGAGCACAGATACGCAGTATTTT.

The V and J genes are TRBV7-9 and TRBJ2-7; D is unresolved. The length of the CDR3 is 12 residues. In germline, CDR1 is SEHNR, CDR2 FQNEAQ (reference sequence). Between the trimmed V and J ends, which lost 5 bases and 3 bases, there was a span of 8 bases. The CDR3 DNA reads as TGTGCCAGCAGCATCAAGAGCTACGAGCAGTACTTC. It specifies CASSIKSYEQYF.